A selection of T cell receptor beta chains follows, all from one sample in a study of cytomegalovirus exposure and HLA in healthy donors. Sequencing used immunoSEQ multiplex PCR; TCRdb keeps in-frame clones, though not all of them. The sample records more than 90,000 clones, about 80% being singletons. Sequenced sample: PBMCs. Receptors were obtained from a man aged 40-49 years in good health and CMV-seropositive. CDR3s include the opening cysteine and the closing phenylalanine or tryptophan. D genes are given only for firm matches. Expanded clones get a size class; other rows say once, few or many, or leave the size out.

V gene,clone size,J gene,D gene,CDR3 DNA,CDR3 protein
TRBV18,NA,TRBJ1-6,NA,TGTGCCAGCTCACCAGGGGCGGATAATTCACCCCTCCACTTT,CASSPGADNSPLHF
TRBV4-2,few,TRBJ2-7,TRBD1,TGTGCCAGCAGCCAAGGACAGGGGCACGAGCAGTACTTC,CASSQGQGHEQYF
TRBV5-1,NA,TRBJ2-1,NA,TGCGCCAGCAGCTTGGACCGCAGGGGCTCCTACAATGAGCAGTTCTTC,CASSLDRRGSYNEQFF
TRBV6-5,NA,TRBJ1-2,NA,TGTGCCAGCAGTTACGCCACGGAGGGAGCCCTCTATGGCTACACCTTC,CASSYATEGALYGYTF
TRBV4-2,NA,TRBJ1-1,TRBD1,TGTGCCAGCAGCCAAGAGGGGACAGGGGGGTACACTGAAGCTTTCTTT,CASSQEGTGGYTEAFF
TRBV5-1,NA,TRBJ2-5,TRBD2,TGCGCCAGCAGCTTGATGTTTAGCGGGGGGGCACAGACCCAGTACTTC,CASSLMFSGGAQTQYF
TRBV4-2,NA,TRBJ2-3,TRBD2,TGTGCCAGCAGCCAAGTCGCAGCGGGGGGGTCAGATACGCAGTATTTT,CASSQVAAGGSDTQYF
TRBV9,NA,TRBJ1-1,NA,TGTGCCAGCAGCGTAGAAGGGGGCACTGAAGCTTTCTTT,CASSVEGGTEAFF
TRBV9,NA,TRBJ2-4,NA,TGTGCCAGCAGCGTAAGAGGCCAACAGGGCCCGGGAAACATTCAGTACTTC,CASSVRGQQGPGNIQYF
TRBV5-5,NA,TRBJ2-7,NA,TGTGCCAGCAAACCACCAGTCGGGGTAACCAGTGGGGAGCAGTACTTC,CASKPPVGVTSGEQYF
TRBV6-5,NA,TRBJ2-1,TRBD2,TGTGCCAGCAAAGCGGGACCTTCCTACAATGAGCAGTTCTTC,CASKAGPSYNEQFF
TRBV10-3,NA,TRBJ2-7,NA,TGTGCCATCAGGCCGGCTGGCGGGGCCTACGAGCAGTACTTC,CAIRPAGGAYEQYF
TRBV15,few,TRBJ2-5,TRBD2,TGTGCCACCAGCAGAGATGTGATAGCGGGGGTGGAGACCCAGTACTTC,CATSRDVIAGVETQYF
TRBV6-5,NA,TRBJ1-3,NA,TGTGCCAGCAGTTACTCGAGTTTTTCTGGAAACACCATATATTTT,CASSYSSFSGNTIYF
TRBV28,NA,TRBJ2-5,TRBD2,TGTGCCAGCAACGCAGGGACTAGCGTAAAGACCCAGTACTTC,CASNAGTSVKTQYF
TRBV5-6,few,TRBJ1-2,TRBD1,TGTGCCAGCAGCGGGGACAGGGGATTGAGTGGCTACACCTTC,CASSGDRGLSGYTF
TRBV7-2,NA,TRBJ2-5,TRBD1,TGTGCCAGCAGCTTAGTGACAGGGCAAGAGACCCAGTACTTC,CASSLVTGQETQYF
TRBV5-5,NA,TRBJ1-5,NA,TGTGCCAGCAGCTTGGTGGCAGGGGCCAATCAGCCCCAGCATTTT,CASSLVAGANQPQHF
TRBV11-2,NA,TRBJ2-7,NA,TGTGCCAGCAGCTTAGCTCTCGAGCAGTACTTC,CASSLALEQYF
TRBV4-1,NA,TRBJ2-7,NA,TGCGCCAGCAGCCAGTCCCCCTTCAGGGGCCCCTTACGGCAGTACTTC,CASSQSPFRGPLRQYF
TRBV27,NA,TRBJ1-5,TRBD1,TGTGCCAGCAGGGAGGACAGGGGGCGCTATAGCAATCAGCCCCAGCATTTT,CASREDRGRYSNQPQHF
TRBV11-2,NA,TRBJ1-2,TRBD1,TGTGCCAGCAGCCGGACAGGGACCTATGGCTACACCTTC,CASSRTGTYGYTF
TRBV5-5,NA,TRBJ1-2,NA,TGTGCCAGCAGCTTGGGTGGCAGGGGTATCGTCTTCGACAACTATGGCTACACCTTC,CASSLGGRGIVFDNYGYTF
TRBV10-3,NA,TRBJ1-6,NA,TGTGCCACCCTACCGGACAGCTATAATTCACCCCTCCACTTT,CATLPDSYNSPLHF
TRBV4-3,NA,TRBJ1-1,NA,TGCGCCAGCAGCCAAGAAATTCGCACTGAAGCTTTCTTT,CASSQEIRTEAFF
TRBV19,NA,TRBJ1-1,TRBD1,TGTGCCAGTAGGATGACAGGGACAGCGGTTTTGAACACTGAAGCTTTCTTT,CASRMTGTAVLNTEAFF
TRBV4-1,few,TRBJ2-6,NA,TGCGCCAGCAGCCAAGATTATCGCAGGTCCGGGGCCAACGTCCTGACTTTC,CASSQDYRRSGANVLTF
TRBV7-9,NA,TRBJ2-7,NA,TGTGCCAGCAGCTCAAGACAGGTAATCTACGAGCAGTACTTC,CASSSRQVIYEQYF
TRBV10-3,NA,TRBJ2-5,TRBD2,TGTGCCATCAGTGATTCTCTAGCGGGAGGTCAAGAGACCCAGTACTTC,CAISDSLAGGQETQYF
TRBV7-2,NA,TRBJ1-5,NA,TGTGCCAGCAGCTTCCGACAGGATCAGCCCCAGCATTTT,CASSFRQDQPQHF
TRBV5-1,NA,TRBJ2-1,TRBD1,TGCGCCAGCAGCTTGGATGTGACAGGGGTTTACAATGAGCAGTTCTTC,CASSLDVTGVYNEQFF
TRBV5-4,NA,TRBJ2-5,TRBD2,TGTGCCAGCAGCCAACCGGGACTAGCGGGGGCCCAAGAGACCCAGTACTTC,CASSQPGLAGAQETQYF
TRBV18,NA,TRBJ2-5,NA,TGTGCCAGCTCCGTGAGGCAGCAAGAGACCCAGTACTTC,CASSVRQQETQYF
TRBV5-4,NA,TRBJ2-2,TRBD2,TGTGCCAGCAGCTTGGCGAGCGGGGGCACCGGGGAGCTGTTTTTT,CASSLASGGTGELFF
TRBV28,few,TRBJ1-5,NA,TGTGCCAGCCGGGTGGGCAATCAGCCCCAGCATTTT,CASRVGNQPQHF
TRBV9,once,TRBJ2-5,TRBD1,TGTGCCAGCAGCGCCCGGGACAGGGGGGATGAGACCCAGTACTTC,CASSARDRGDETQYF
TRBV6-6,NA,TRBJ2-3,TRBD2,TGTGCCAGCAGTTCCGAGCGGGGGGGCCGGGAAGATACGCAGTATTTT,CASSSERGGREDTQYF
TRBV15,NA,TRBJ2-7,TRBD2,TGTGCCACCAGCAGACCACCGTCTAGCGGGGGGGACTACGAGCAGTACTTC,CATSRPPSSGGDYEQYF
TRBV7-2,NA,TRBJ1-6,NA,TGTGCCAGCAGCCAAGGCATAACGGGGAATTCACCCCTCCACTTT,CASSQGITGNSPLHF
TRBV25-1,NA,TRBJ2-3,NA,TGTGCCAGCAGTATGCGCACACTAGCTGCCCCAGATACGCAGTATTTT,CASSMRTLAAPDTQYF
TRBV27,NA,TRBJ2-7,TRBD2,TGTGCCAGCAGTAGGGGAACTAGCGGGAACTATGGCGAGCAGTACTTC,CASSRGTSGNYGEQYF
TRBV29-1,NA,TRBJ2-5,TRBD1,TGCAGCGTCACCACAGGGGGTGAGACCCAGTACTTC,CSVTTGGETQYF
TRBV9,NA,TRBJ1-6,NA,TGTGCCAGCAGCGTAGATGGAGGGGCCTATAATTCACCCCTCCACTTT,CASSVDGGAYNSPLHF
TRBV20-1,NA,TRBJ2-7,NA,TGCAGTGCTACCAGGGTCTACGAGCAGTACTTC,CSATRVYEQYF
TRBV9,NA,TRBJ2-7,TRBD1,TGTGCCAGCAGTCCGCAGACAGGGCCTCATGGCGAGCAGTACTTC,CASSPQTGPHGEQYF
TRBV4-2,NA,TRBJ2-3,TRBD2,TGTGCCAGCGGCCGCTTAAGCCGGGGGGCAGATACGCAGTATTTT,CASGRLSRGADTQYF
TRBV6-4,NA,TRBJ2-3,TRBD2,TGTGCCAGCAGTGAAGGAGCGGGGGGTGATACGCAGTATTTT,CASSEGAGGDTQYF
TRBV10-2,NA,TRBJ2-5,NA,TGCGCCAGCAGTCGCCAGGGACAAGAGACCCAGTACTTC,CASSRQGQETQYF
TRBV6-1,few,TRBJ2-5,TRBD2,TGTGCCAGCACTGGATTAGCGGGGGAACAAGAGACCCAGTACTTC,CASTGLAGEQETQYF
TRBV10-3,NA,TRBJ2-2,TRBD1,TGTGCCATCAGTGAGTCAGGACAGGGAGATTATACCGGGGAGCTGTTTTTT,CAISESGQGDYTGELFF
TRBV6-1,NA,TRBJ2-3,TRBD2,TGTGCCAGCAGTGAAGCAAGCGGGGGGGGCACAGATACGCAGTATTTT,CASSEASGGGTDTQYF
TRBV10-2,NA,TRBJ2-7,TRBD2,TGCGCCAGCAGACTAGCGGGAGCCTACGAGCAGTACTTC,CASRLAGAYEQYF
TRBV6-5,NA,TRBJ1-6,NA,TGTGCCAGCAGTTACTCTTCGGGGGGCTCACCCCTCCACTTT,CASSYSSGGSPLHF
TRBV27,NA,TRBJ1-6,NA,TGTGCCAGCAGTCGGACAGCTCCACACTATAATTCACCCCTCCACTTT,CASSRTAPHYNSPLHF